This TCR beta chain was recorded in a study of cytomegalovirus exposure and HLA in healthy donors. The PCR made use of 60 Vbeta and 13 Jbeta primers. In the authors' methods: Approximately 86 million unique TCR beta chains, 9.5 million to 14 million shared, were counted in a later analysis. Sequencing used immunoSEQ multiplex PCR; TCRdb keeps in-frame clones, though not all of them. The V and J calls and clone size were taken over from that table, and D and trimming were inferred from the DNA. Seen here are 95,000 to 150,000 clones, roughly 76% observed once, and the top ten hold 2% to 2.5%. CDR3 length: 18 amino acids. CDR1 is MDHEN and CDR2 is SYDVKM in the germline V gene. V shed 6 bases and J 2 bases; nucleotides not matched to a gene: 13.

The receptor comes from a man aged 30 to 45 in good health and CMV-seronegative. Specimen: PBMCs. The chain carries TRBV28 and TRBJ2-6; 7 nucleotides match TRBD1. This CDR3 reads CASSGRFFRGTGANVLTF. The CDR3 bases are TGTGCCAGCAGCGGTCGCTTCTTCAGGGGGACTGGGGCCAACGTCCTGACTTTC.